This entry concerns a single T cell receptor beta chain. Its target is not known. This specimen belongs to a study of T cell responses to AZD1222 COVID-19 vaccine. The study's findings and limits: Only a handful of AZD1222 recipients were seropositive at baseline.

Clones were read by immunoSEQ multiplex PCR, and TCRdb kept only the in-frame ones, dropping some. The sample has over 100,000 clones, less than 95% seen once. The input for sequencing was peripheral blood, taken on day 0 of AZD1222 vaccination. The clonotype comes from an adult in good health.

The CDR3 DNA is TGTGCCATCAGCGAAGACAGGGAAACTGAAGCTTTCTTT. Translating gives CAISEDRETEAFF. The chain joins TRBV10-3 to TRBJ1-1; 7 nucleotides agree with TRBD1. The CDR3 is made up of 13 amino acids. Per germline, CDR1 ENHRY and CDR2 SYGVKD. Trimming at V came to 6 bases and at J to 5 bases, leaving 6 bases not matched to a gene.